The 29 T cell receptor beta chains reported below all come from one sample, sequenced in a study of blood T cell repertoires in COVID-19. Using immunoSEQ multiplex PCR, the repertoire was profiled, and TCRdb retains in-frame clones only, with some absent. The repertoire holds 200,000 to 250,000 clones, with almost 90% as singletons. Sequenced input: PBMCs or T cells enriched from blood (not recorded which). All receptors come from a man younger than 40 who had been exposed to COVID-19.

The CDR3 nucleotides are TGTGCCAGCAGCTTATCCCCGGGGGGGAGAGAGACCCAGTACTTC. This encodes CASSLSPGGRETQYF. The chain carries TRBV7-3 and TRBJ2-5; TRBD2 matches 8 bases. The CDR3 is 15 amino acids. Germline V gene sequence: CDR1 SGHTA, CDR2 FQGTGA. V shed 2 bases and J 4 bases; nucleotides not matched to a gene: 6.

The chain recombines TRBV10-3 with TRBJ2-5, with 7 positions matching TRBD2. CDR1 and CDR2 (germline): ENHRY, SYGVKD. The CDR3 loop spans 17 amino acids. V lost 11 bases, J lost 1 base, and 19 bases stayed unmatched. The CDR3 DNA reads as TGTGCCGCGGGAAGGGTAGCGGGCCGGGGCGCCCAAGAGACCCAGTACTTC. Residues: CAAGRVAGRGAQETQYF.

The V gene is TRBV5-1, the J gene TRBJ1-6; D ambiguous. This CDR3 region has 14 residues. The V and J ends lost 0 bases and 5 bases respectively, with 6 bases between them. Germline assignment: CDR1 SGHRS and CDR2 YFSETQ. The CDR3 loop reads CASSLVADNSPLHF. Here the CDR3 DNA reads TGCGCCAGCAGCTTGGTTGCAGATAATTCACCCCTCCACTTT.

This clone was detected once. The J gene is TRBJ1-2, the V gene TRBV13; no clear D. The CDR3 consists of 12 residues. The V gene's germline CDR1 is PRHDT and CDR2 FYEKMQ (reference sequence). The germline V and J ends were trimmed by 5 bases and 7 bases, with 11 bases remaining between them. The CDR3 is CASSGRPGGYTF. DNA of the CDR3: TGTGCCAGCAGCGGCCGGCCGGGTGGCTACACCTTC.

This sequence joins TRBV5-1 and TRBJ1-4; D is perhaps TRBD1 (5 bases). Germline V gives CDR1 SGHRS, CDR2 YFSETQ. V was pared by 4 bases and J by 8 bases, with 15 bases between. CDR3 length: 14 residues. The CDR3 sequence is CASSLLGAGEKLFF. In DNA form, the CDR3 reads TGCGCCAGCAGCCTTCTTGGGGCAGGGGAAAAACTGTTTTTT.

This rearrangement joins TRBV5-5 to TRBJ2-3; 12 bases line up with TRBD2. Germline V gene sequence: CDR1 SGHKS, CDR2 YYEKEE (reference sequence). The CDR3 loop spans 17 amino acids. V lost 3 bases and J lost 7; bases outside the gene matches: 12. The CDR3 DNA is TGTGCCAGCAGCTCCTCCCCGGGACTAGCGGGCCTTAATACGCAGTATTTT. Amino acid sequence: CASSSSPGLAGLNTQYF.

This clone appeared a few times. CDR3 sequence (DNA): TGTGCCAGCAGCCACTCAGATGGCGGAAATTCACCCCTCCACTTT. It codes for CASSHSDGGNSPLHF. The chain has TRBV5-6 and TRBJ1-6; D not resolved. The CDR3 runs to 15 residues. In germline, CDR1 is SGHDT, CDR2 YYEEEE. The ends were cut back, 4 bases at V and 7 bases at J, with 15 bases in the middle.

The rearrangement links TRBV2 to TRBJ1-5; possible D gene TRBD1, 5 bases. Trimming pared 9 bases from V and 2 bases from J, leaving 11 bases between. The V gene's germline CDR1 is SNHLY and CDR2 FYNNEI. CDR3 length equals 13 residues. The CDR3 nucleotides are TGTGCCAGGGGAGGGGATCGCAATCAGCCCCAGCATTTT. Amino acid sequence: CARGGDRNQPQHF.

The genes are TRBV15 and TRBJ2-7, with D perhaps matching TRBD1 (5 bases). In germline, CDR1 is LNHNV, CDR2 YYDKDF (reference sequence). This CDR3 comprises 15 residues. Trimming stripped 0 bases from V and 2 bases from J, with 11 bases between. CDR3 in amino acids: CATSRDLRAPYEQYF. The DNA for the CDR3 is TGTGCCACCAGCAGAGACCTCAGGGCACCCTACGAGCAGTACTTC.

The chain carries TRBV15 and TRBJ1-2; no clear D gene. The CDR3 runs 12 residues. Germline V gene data show CDR1 as LNHNV and CDR2 as YYDKDF (reference sequence). V lost 3 bases and J lost 9, with 11 bases in between. Here the CDR3 DNA reads TGTGCCACCAGCAGCGCGGTATTAAGCTACACCTTC. Its translation: CATSSAVLSYTF.

The gene calls are TRBV18 and TRBJ2-5; D is perhaps TRBD2 (6 bases). Per germline, CDR1 KGHSH and CDR2 LQKENI. Trimming pared 2 bases from V and 7 bases from J, leaving 17 bases between. The length of the CDR3 is 15 residues. CDR3 protein: CASSPKDYPGGTQYF. The CDR3 DNA reads TGTGCCAGCTCACCAAAGGACTACCCAGGCGGGACCCAGTACTTC.

This clone has a single count. The genes are TRBV6-5 and TRBJ1-1; D is unresolved. V was cut by 6 bases and J by 3 bases, with 5 bases left in between. The CDR3 totals 11 residues. Germline CDR1 and CDR2: MNHEY and SVGAGI. This CDR3 reads CASSSDTEAFF. CDR3 nucleotides: TGTGCCAGCAGCTCTGACACTGAAGCTTTCTTT.

This chain links TRBV3-1 (or the pseudogene TRBV3-2) with TRBJ2-7, with TRBD1 as a possible D gene (5 bases). The CDR3 length is 16 residues. The germline V gene encodes CDR1 LGHDT and CDR2 YNNKEL (reference sequence). V lost 0 bases and J lost 0, with 12 bases in between. The CDR3 DNA reads TGTGCCAGCAGCCAAGAAGGGGTAATTCCCTCCTACGAGCAGTACTTC. Its translation: CASSQEGVIPSYEQYF.

Only one count was recorded for this clone. This chain uses TRBV10-2 with TRBJ2-3; D unresolved. The CDR3 runs 16 residues. CDR1 is WSHSY, CDR2 SAAADI, per germline. The V end was cut by 7 bases, the J end by 2 bases, with 19 bases between. The CDR3 bases are TGCGCCAGCACCCGAGACGGTAGCCAAGACACAGATACGCAGTATTTT. Encoded protein: CASTRDGSQDTDTQYF.

V usage is TRBV29-1 and J usage is TRBJ1-1; D is perhaps TRBD1 (6 bases). This CDR3 has 13 residues. Germline-derived CDR1 and CDR2 are SQVTM and ANQGSEA. Trimming took off 3 bases at V and 3 bases at J, with 11 bases between the two ends. CDR3 nucleotide sequence: TGCAGCGTTGATCCGGGACACTACACTGAAGCTTTCTTT. It encodes CSVDPGHYTEAFF.

CDR3 nucleotides: TGTGCCACCAGAGCGTCGCAAGGATCCTATGGCTACACCTTC. Encoded protein: CATRASQGSYGYTF. The chain links TRBV6-5 to TRBJ1-2; D uncertain. CDR3 size: 14 residues. Trimming cost V 10 bases and J 4 bases, with 19 bases left between them. Germline V gene data show CDR1 as MNHEY and CDR2 as SVGAGI.

This rearrangement joins TRBV5-6 to TRBJ2-5; 9 positions match TRBD1. Trimming cost V 3 bases and J 4 bases; bases outside gene matches: 7. The CDR3 runs 15 residues. Per germline, CDR1 SGHDT and CDR2 YYEEEE. Here the CDR3 reads CASSWTGVVGETQYF. CDR3 DNA sequence: TGTGCCAGCAGCTGGACAGGGGTAGTAGGAGAGACCCAGTACTTC.

The J gene is TRBJ2-1, the V gene TRBV13; TRBD1 aligns across 8 bases. This CDR3 has 13 amino acids. Germline loops: CDR1 PRHDT, CDR2 FYEKMQ (reference sequence). Germline trimming cut 4 bases from V and 7 bases from J; bases unmatched to any gene: 3. The CDR3 loop reads CASSYRGENEQFF. The CDR3 DNA reads TGTGCCAGCAGCTACAGGGGGGAGAATGAGCAGTTCTTC. Complete variable domain (other parts from reference TRBV13 and TRBJ2-1): AAGVIQSPRHLIKEKRETATLKCYPIPRHDTVYWYQQGPGQDPQFLISFYEKMQSDKGSIPDRFSAQQFSDYHSELNMSSLELGDSALYFCASSYRGENEQFFGPGTRLTVL.

This chain links TRBV19 with TRBJ1-2; D uncertain. The CDR3 extends over 15 amino acids. V dropped 3 bases and J dropped 4 bases, with 15 bases sitting between them. CDR1 LNHDA and CDR2 SQIVND come from the germline V gene (reference sequence). Here the CDR3 DNA reads TGTGCCAGTAGTATTGGCGCGGGTGAACTCTATGGCTACACCTTC. Its translation is CASSIGAGELYGYTF.

The gene calls are TRBV5-1 and TRBJ1-4; TRBD1 might be the D (5 bases). The CDR3 has 14 residues. Germline CDR1 is SGHRS and CDR2 is YFSETQ. V was pared by 7 bases and J by 0 bases, with 10 bases between. For the CDR3, the DNA is TGCGCCAGCCGACCAGGGTCAACTAATGAAAAACTGTTTTTT. This sequence encodes CASRPGSTNEKLFF.

V gene TRBV9 combines with J gene TRBJ2-4; D ambiguous. Germline CDR1 is SGDLS and CDR2 is YYNGEE. The CDR3 is 19 amino acids. With 0 bases removed from V and 1 base from J, the gap between germline ends came to 20 bases. The CDR3 loop is CASSVDGGRVSRAKNIQYF. CDR3 in DNA: TGTGCCAGCAGCGTAGATGGCGGTAGAGTATCCCGGGCCAAAAACATTCAGTACTTC.

This clone appeared once. The chain recombines TRBV29-1 with TRBJ2-3, with 10 bases matching TRBD2. Germline V gives CDR1 SQVTM, CDR2 ANQGSEA. V was clipped by 6 bases and J by 2 bases; unmatched bases: 2. CDR3 length equals 13 residues. CDR3 in amino acids: CSVSGGVTDTQYF. Here the CDR3 DNA reads TGCAGCGTCAGCGGGGGGGTCACAGATACGCAGTATTTT.

The J gene is TRBJ2-1, the V gene TRBV5-3, with 7 bases identical to TRBD1. TRBV5-3 carries the ORF label, with uncertain function. V gave up 7 bases and J gave up 5 bases; unmatched junction bases: 6. This CDR3 comprises 13 residues. CDR3 DNA: TGTGCCAGAGCTACAGGGGCAAACAATGAGCAGTTCTTC. It yields the protein CARATGANNEQFF.

There are many counts of this clone. This chain connects TRBV5-1 to TRBJ1-2, with a tentative D call TRBD1 (6 bases). Germline V gene lookup returns CDR1 SGHRS and CDR2 YFSETQ. The CDR3 is 14 amino acids. The germline V and J ends were trimmed by 0 bases and 3 bases, with 9 bases remaining between them. The CDR3 here is CASSLGGRDYGYTF. CDR3 nucleotides: TGCGCCAGCAGCTTGGGGGGGCGCGACTATGGCTACACCTTC.

This chain uses TRBV10-3 with TRBJ2-1; 9 bases line up with TRBD2. The germline CDR1 and CDR2 sequences are ENHRY and SYGVKD. V lost 6 bases, J lost 4 bases, and 4 bases stayed unmatched. The CDR3 extends over 14 amino acids. The CDR3 DNA reads as TGTGCCATCAGCTTTAGCGGGGGTTACAATGAGCAGTTCTTC. Protein sequence: CAISFSGGYNEQFF.

The chain links TRBV6-5 to TRBJ1-2; 9 nucleotides line up with TRBD1. CDR3 size: 14 residues. Germline V lookup: CDR1 MNHEY, CDR2 SVGAGI. The ends lost 5 bases at V and 4 bases at J; junction bases unmatched: 5. The CDR3 loop is CASSKDRGGYGYTF. As DNA, the CDR3 is TGTGCCAGCAGTAAGGACAGGGGTGGCTATGGCTACACCTTC.

The V gene is TRBV5-6, the J gene TRBJ2-1, with D tentatively TRBD2 (5 bases). This CDR3 is 15 amino acids long. In germline, CDR1 is SGHDT, CDR2 YYEEEE. The germline V and J ends were trimmed by 4 bases and 3 bases, with 14 bases remaining between them. CDR3 amino acids: CASSLADSSYNEQFF. The CDR3 nucleotides read TGTGCCAGCAGCCTTGCGGACTCCAGCTACAATGAGCAGTTCTTC.

The chain employs TRBV19 and TRBJ2-1, with D possibly matching TRBD1 (6 bases). CDR1 and CDR2 from the germline V gene are LNHDA and SQIVND (reference sequence). Trimming cost V 2 bases and J 8 bases, with 16 bases left between them. This CDR3 has 15 amino acids. Here the CDR3 DNA reads TGTGCCAGTAGTATAATCAGCAGGGGTGGTTATGAGCAGTTCTTC. It encodes CASSIISRGGYEQFF. Supplemented by reference TRBV19 and TRBJ2-1, the full variable domain reads DGGITQSPKYLFRKEGQNVTLSCEQNLNHDAMYWYRQDPGQGLRLIYYSQIVNDFQKGDIAEGYSVSREKKESFPLTVTSAQKNPTAFYLCASSIISRGGYEQFFGPGTRLTVL.

In its sample, this clone was seen a few times. This sequence joins TRBV7-9 and TRBJ2-7, with 8 bases matching TRBD1. The germline V gene encodes CDR1 SEHNR and CDR2 FQNEAQ (reference sequence). The CDR3 is made up of 13 amino acids. J gave up 7 bases and V 5 bases, and 7 bases lay outside the gene matches. The CDR3 DNA sequence: TGTGCCAGCAGCCCAACGGACAGGGCTGAGCAGTACTTC. This gives the protein CASSPTDRAEQYF. Using reference TRBV7-9 and TRBJ2-7 for the parts outside the CDR3, the full variable domain is DTGVSQNPRHKITKRGQNVTFRCDPISEHNRLYWYRQTLGQGPEFLTYFQNEAQLEKSRLLSDRFSAERPKGSFSTLEIQRTEQGDSAMYLCASSPTDRAEQYFGPGTRLTVT.